One sample yielded the 30 T cell receptor beta chains listed below, sequenced in a study of beta chain features in type 1 diabetes. Expressed TCRB transcripts were sequenced after all isolated RNA was converted to cDNA. Profiled with immunoSEQ multiplex PCR; TCRdb holds only in-frame clones, not every one. In the table there are 250,000 to 400,000 clones, about 15% of which are singletons. Sequencing was performed on central memory CD4+ T cells from blood. Receptors originate from a man aged 25 to 45 in good health.

This clone was counted ten times or more. The J gene is TRBJ1-1, the V gene TRBV6-1, with D uncertain. V dropped 6 bases and J dropped 1 base, with 12 bases sitting between them. The CDR3 has 14 amino acids. CDR1 and CDR2 (germline): MNHNS, SASEGT. This CDR3 is CASRLPDGNTEAFF. CDR3 nucleotide sequence: TGTGCCAGCAGGCTCCCGGACGGGAACACTGAAGCTTTCTTT.

The chain combines TRBV6-5 with TRBJ2-1; 9 bases align to TRBD2. This CDR3 spans 15 amino acids. The germline gives CDR1 MNHEY, CDR2 SVGAGI. Trimming at V came to 6 bases and at J to 4 bases, leaving 7 bases not matched to a gene. The CDR3 spells CASSLSGGRYNEQFF. CDR3 sequence (DNA): TGTGCCAGCAGCCTAAGCGGGGGGCGATACAATGAGCAGTTCTTC.

This clone was seen a handful of times. CDR3 sequence (DNA): TGCGCCAGCAGCTTGGATGGAGATAACTATGGCTACACCTTC. Translating it yields CASSLDGDNYGYTF. The V call is TRBV5-1, the J call TRBJ1-2; D is unresolved. Germline CDR1 and CDR2: SGHRS and YFSETQ. CDR3 size: 14 residues. V lost 0 bases and J 1 base, leaving 7 bases between the germline ends.

The chain employs TRBV6-6 and TRBJ1-3, with D unresolved. This CDR3 has 16 amino acids. Trimming left V 0 bases short and J 2 bases short, with 11 bases between. CDR1 and CDR2 from the germline V gene are MNHNY and SVGAGI (reference sequence). The CDR3: CASSYSLAGAGNTIYF. CDR3 nucleotide sequence: TGTGCCAGCAGTTACTCATTGGCAGGAGCTGGAAACACCATATATTTT.

Ten or more counts support this clone. The rearrangement joins TRBV19 to TRBJ2-4; 7 nucleotides line up with TRBD1. This CDR3 spans 15 amino acids. The ends lost 5 bases at V and 1 base at J; junction bases unmatched: 5. From germline, CDR1 is LNHDA and CDR2 SQIVND (reference sequence). CDR3: CASSANRGAKNIQYF. CDR3 sequence (DNA): TGTGCCAGTAGTGCGAACAGGGGTGCCAAAAACATTCAGTACTTC.

The table lists this clone with a few counts. The rearrangement joins TRBV30 to TRBJ1-4; 8 bases agree with TRBD1. CDR1 is GTSNPN, CDR2 SVGIG, per germline (reference sequence). V lost 5 bases to trimming and J lost 8 bases; unmatched junction nucleotides: 4. The CDR3 totals 12 residues. CDR3 in DNA: TGTGCCTGGGACAGGGGAACAGAAAAACTGTTTTTT. This encodes CAWDRGTEKLFF.

V usage is TRBV4-1 and J usage is TRBJ2-7, with D possibly TRBD1 on 5 matching bases. Germline CDR1 MGHRA, CDR2 YSYEKL. CDR3 length: 17 residues. Trimming removed 1 base at V and 2 bases at J, with 18 bases between. The CDR3 sequence: CASSQATVRTTTYEQYF. Here the CDR3 DNA reads TGCGCCAGCAGCCAAGCAACGGTGAGGACAACTACCTACGAGCAGTACTTC.

This clone was seen only a few times. CDR3 sequence (DNA): TGTGCCAGCAGCACCAACAGGGGAGCAGATACGCAGTATTTT. It encodes CASSTNRGADTQYF. V usage is TRBV13 and J usage is TRBJ2-3; 7 nucleotides match TRBD1. The CDR3 contains 14 residues. The germline gives CDR1 PRHDT, CDR2 FYEKMQ (reference sequence). V shed 5 bases and J 4 bases; nucleotides not matched to a gene: 6.

The J gene is TRBJ1-1, the V gene TRBV7-9; the match to TRBD1 covers 7 bases. This CDR3 contains 13 residues. Per the germline V gene, CDR1 is SEHNR and CDR2 is FQNEAQ (reference sequence). The V segment lost 5 bases and the J segment 9 bases; nucleotides outside the gene matches: 9. This chain's CDR3 is CASSTAQGQKAFF. CDR3 sequence (DNA): TGTGCCAGCAGCACAGCCCAGGGACAGAAAGCTTTCTTT.

The gene calls are TRBV6-1 and TRBJ2-5; 8 bases fit TRBD2. This CDR3 spans 14 amino acids. Germline trimming cut 10 bases from V and 1 base from J; bases unmatched to any gene: 8. Per the germline V gene, CDR1 is MNHNS and CDR2 is SASEGT. CDR3: CATRWREVQETQYF. In DNA, the CDR3 is TGTGCCACCCGCTGGCGGGAGGTCCAAGAGACCCAGTACTTC.

This clone was counted only a few times. The chain employs TRBV7-2 and TRBJ2-3; D remains ambiguous. Trimming took off 5 bases at V and 2 bases at J, with 8 bases between the two ends. This CDR3 is 13 amino acids long. From germline, CDR1 is SGHTA and CDR2 FQGNSA. The CDR3 is CASSPTATDTQYF. Here the CDR3 DNA reads TGTGCCAGCAGCCCTACTGCCACAGATACGCAGTATTTT.

By frequency in the sample, this clone is medium-sized. The rearrangement uses TRBV29-1 and TRBJ2-3; 10 bases line up with TRBD2. The CDR3 runs to 15 residues. V shed 3 bases and J 2 bases; nucleotides not matched to a gene: 5. Germline lookup yields CDR1 SQVTM and CDR2 ANQGSEA. The CDR3 here is CSVEGTSEITDTQYF. The CDR3, as DNA: TGCAGCGTTGAGGGGACTAGCGAAATCACAGATACGCAGTATTTT.

This sequence joins TRBV4-2 and TRBJ1-3, with 7 bases identical to TRBD1. The V gene's germline CDR1 is LGHNA and CDR2 YNFKEQ. The CDR3 loop spans 14 amino acids. Unmatched junction bases numbered 8, after V lost 5 bases and J lost 7 bases. The CDR3: CASSLRGQANTIYF. In DNA, the CDR3 is TGTGCCAGCAGCTTGCGTGGACAGGCGAACACCATATATTTT.

To note about this clone: At one of its ends the junction is not consistent with the germline gene, which may arise from a read error. The chain recombines TRBV9 with TRBJ2-3; TRBD2 aligns across 12 bases. CDR1 is SGDLS, CDR2 YYNGEE, per germline. The CDR3 has 17 residues. The CDR3 loop is CASTVNGLAGSTDTQYF. The CDR3 DNA sequence: TGTGCCAGCACCGTAAACGGACTAGCGGGGAGCACAGATACGCAGTATTTT.

The sample holds a few counts of this clone. The chain couples TRBV18 to TRBJ1-5; maybe TRBD1 (6 bases). Per the germline V gene, CDR1 is KGHSH and CDR2 is LQKENI. The CDR3 is made up of 17 amino acids. V was trimmed by 3 bases and J by 2 bases, leaving 17 bases between them. CDR3 protein: CASSPPALSGGNQPQHF. In DNA, the CDR3 is TGTGCCAGCTCACCGCCAGCCTTGTCAGGGGGCAATCAGCCCCAGCATTTT.

The chain has TRBV28 and TRBJ1-1; TRBD1 matches 8 bases. The germline V gene has CDR1 MDHEN and CDR2 SYDVKM. The V gene end was trimmed by 9 bases and the J gene end by 4 bases; junction bases not matched to a gene: 4. This CDR3 is 12 amino acids long. The chain's CDR3 is CASRTGGTEAFF. Written as DNA, the CDR3 is TGTGCCAGTAGAACAGGGGGCACTGAAGCTTTCTTT.

The chain combines TRBV5-1 with TRBJ2-2, with D possibly TRBD1 on 5 matching bases. CDR3 length equals 13 residues. The germline V gene has CDR1 SGHRS and CDR2 YFSETQ. Trimming pared 7 bases from V and 1 base from J, leaving 8 bases between. The CDR3 here is CASGTGNTGELFF. The CDR3 region has the DNA TGCGCCAGCGGAACAGGGAACACCGGGGAGCTGTTTTTT.

V is TRBV30 and J is TRBJ2-7; a weak D match, TRBD1 (6 bases). This CDR3 region has 13 residues. Trimming removed 2 bases from V and 4 bases from J, with 12 bases in between. The germline CDR1 and CDR2 sequences are GTSNPN and SVGIG (reference sequence). The CDR3 nucleotides are TGTGCCTGGAGTACAGGGCTCCGGTACGAGCAGTACGTC. The encoded protein is CAWSTGLRYEQYV.

Comments on this clone: Additional DNA sequences in this sample encode the identical CDR3. The chain uses TRBV28 and TRBJ1-1; D gene uncertain. This CDR3 comprises 14 residues. V lost 3 bases to trimming and J lost 0 bases, with 8 bases between them. The germline V gene has CDR1 MDHEN and CDR2 SYDVKM. Written as DNA, the CDR3 is TGTGCCAGCAGTTTTTCCGGTTTGAACACTGAAGCTTTCTTT. Residues: CASSFSGLNTEAFF.

The chain is built from TRBV19 and TRBJ2-1; the D gene is possibly TRBD1 (6 bases). This CDR3 contains 14 residues. With 1 base removed from V and 4 bases from J, the gap between germline ends came to 8 bases. Germline CDR1 reads LNHDA; CDR2 reads SQIVND (reference sequence). Here the CDR3 reads CASSIVGAYNEQFF. In nucleotides, the CDR3 is TGTGCCAGTAGTATAGTGGGGGCGTACAATGAGCAGTTCTTC.

The chain is built from TRBV7-2 and TRBJ2-1; D is undetermined. The ends were cut back, 4 bases at V and 2 bases at J, with 9 bases in the middle. The CDR3 is 14 residues long. CDR1 is SGHTA and CDR2 is FQGNSA in the germline V gene. Here the CDR3 reads CASSSVVPYNEQFF. CDR3 coding DNA: TGTGCCAGCAGCTCTGTAGTTCCCTACAATGAGCAGTTCTTC. Using reference TRBV7-2 and TRBJ2-1 for the parts outside the CDR3, the full variable domain is GAGVSQSPSNKVTEKGKDVELRCDPISGHTALYWYRQSLGQGLEFLIYFQGNSAPDKSGLPSDRFSAERTGGSVSTLTIQRTQQEDSAVYLCASSSVVPYNEQFFGPGTRLTVL.

This clone was seen only a few times. The chain has TRBV5-1 and TRBJ1-1, with D possibly TRBD1 on 6 matching bases. Germline loops: CDR1 SGHRS, CDR2 YFSETQ. The V end lost 3 bases, the J end lost 7 bases, and 22 bases lay between the germline ends. The CDR3 has 16 residues. In nucleotides, the CDR3 is TGCGCCAGCAGCTCAACTAAAAACAGGGTTAGAGGTGAAGCTTTCTTT. Translation gives CASSSTKNRVRGEAFF.

Remarks on this clone: Other nucleotide sequences in the sample specify the same CDR3. The chain employs TRBV6-5 and TRBJ1-1; D is uncertain. Trimming cost V 3 bases and J 1 base, with 9 bases left between them. Germline V gene data show CDR1 as MNHEY and CDR2 as SVGAGI. The CDR3 is made up of 14 amino acids. The CDR3 bases are TGTGCCAGCAGTTATGACCCGGGGAACACTGAAGCTTTCTTT. Its translation: CASSYDPGNTEAFF.

V is TRBV7-3 and J is TRBJ2-2; possibly TRBD2 for D (5 bases). V dropped 5 bases and J dropped 4 bases, with 14 bases sitting between them. The germline V gene encodes CDR1 SGHTA and CDR2 FQGTGA. The CDR3 is made up of 15 amino acids. CDR3: CASSPEGVGTGELFF. DNA for the CDR3: TGTGCCAGCAGCCCCGAGGGAGTGGGCACCGGGGAGCTGTTTTTT.

The chain joins TRBV28 to TRBJ2-5; D possibly matches TRBD1 or TRBD2 (5 bases each). Germline V gene data show CDR1 as MDHEN and CDR2 as SYDVKM. V was trimmed by 3 bases and J by 2 bases, leaving 22 bases between them. There are 18 residues in the CDR3. CDR3: CASSFGGPGPPLQETQYF. The DNA of the CDR3 is TGTGCCAGCAGTTTTGGGGGACCGGGACCCCCCCTTCAAGAGACCCAGTACTTC.

This clone appeared a few times. This chain links TRBV6-1 with TRBJ2-7; D is unclear. Trimming cost V 8 bases and J 2 bases, with 7 bases left between them. CDR3 length: 11 residues. From germline, CDR1 is MNHNS and CDR2 SASEGT. CDR3 loop: CASGVTYEQYV. CDR3 sequence (DNA): TGTGCCAGCGGTGTGACCTACGAGCAGTACGTC.

This clone has a handful of counts. The chain recombines TRBV4-1 with TRBJ1-6; the D is unclear. CDR3 length: 14 amino acids. Germline-derived CDR1 and CDR2 are MGHRA and YSYEKL. The V gene lost 1 base and the J gene lost 11 bases, with 12 bases spanning the gap. The CDR3 DNA reads TGCGCCAGCAGCCAAGCTACAACCAAGCCACCCCTCCACTTT. Its protein is CASSQATTKPPLHF.

The chain combines TRBV19 with TRBJ2-2, with D maybe TRBD1 (5 bases). V was trimmed by 3 bases and J by 0 bases, leaving 8 bases between them. The CDR3 has 15 amino acids. The germline gives CDR1 LNHDA, CDR2 SQIVND (reference sequence). CDR3 loop: CASSMTAANTGELFF. The DNA for the CDR3 is TGTGCCAGTAGTATGACAGCCGCGAACACCGGGGAGCTGTTTTTT.

This clone was seen a few times. The chain carries TRBV5-8 and TRBJ1-4; TRBD1 matches at 8 bases. The ends lost 1 base at V and 8 bases at J; junction bases unmatched: 4. The germline CDR1 and CDR2 sequences are SGHTS and YDEGEE. This CDR3 region has 14 residues. The CDR3 sequence: CASSLRWDREKLFF. CDR3 sequence (DNA): TGTGCCAGCAGCTTGAGGTGGGACAGGGAAAAACTGTTTTTT.

The chain combines TRBV11-2 with TRBJ2-7; 9 bases agree with TRBD1. The J segment lost 3 bases and the V segment lost 5 bases, leaving 5 bases of the junction unmatched. This CDR3 is built from 14 residues. Germline V lookup: CDR1 SGHAT, CDR2 FQNNGV. DNA for the CDR3: TGTGCCAGCAGCCCCCGACAGGGGGTCTACGAGCAGTACTTC. Translated, it gives CASSPRQGVYEQYF.